This TCR beta chain was profiled in a study of blood T cell repertoires in COVID-19. Method: immunoSEQ multiplex PCR; TCRdb's copy keeps in-frame clones and lacks some. The sample lists around 98,000 clones, around 90% seen once, with more than 4.5% in the top ten. This clone showed up just a few times. Sequenced: peripheral blood. The sequence derives from a man in his 70s with acute or convalescent COVID-19.

The CDR3 loop is CASSLRQGNSNQPQHF. In DNA, the CDR3 is TGTGCCAGCAGTCTCCGACAGGGGAATAGCAATCAGCCCCAGCATTTT. V gene TRBV28 combines with J gene TRBJ1-5, with 8 bases identical to TRBD1. The CDR3 spans 16 residues. The V segment lost 5 bases and the J segment 0 bases; nucleotides outside the gene matches: 6. Germline CDR1 reads MDHEN; CDR2 reads SYDVKM.